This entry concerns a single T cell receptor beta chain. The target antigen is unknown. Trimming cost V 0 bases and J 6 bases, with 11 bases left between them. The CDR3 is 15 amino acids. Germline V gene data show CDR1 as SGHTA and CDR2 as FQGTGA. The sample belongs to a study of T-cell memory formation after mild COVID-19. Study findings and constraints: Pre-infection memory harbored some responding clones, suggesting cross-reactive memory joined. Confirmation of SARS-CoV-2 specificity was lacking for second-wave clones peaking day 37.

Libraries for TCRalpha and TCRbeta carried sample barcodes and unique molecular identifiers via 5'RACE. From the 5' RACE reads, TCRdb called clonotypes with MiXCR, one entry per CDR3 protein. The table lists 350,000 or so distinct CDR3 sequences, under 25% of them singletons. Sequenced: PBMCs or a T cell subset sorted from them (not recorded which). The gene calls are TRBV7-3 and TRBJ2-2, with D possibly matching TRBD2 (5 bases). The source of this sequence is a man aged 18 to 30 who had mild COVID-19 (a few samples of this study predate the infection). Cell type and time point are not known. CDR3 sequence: CASSLTGNRAGELFF. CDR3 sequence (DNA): TGTGCCAGCAGCTTAACCGGGAACCGGGCCGGGGAGCTGTTTTTT.